This T cell receptor (beta chain) came from a study of control samples from healthy donors and cancer patients. CDR1 and CDR2 (germline): SGHRS, YFSETQ. This CDR3 is 15 amino acids long. Deletions cut 4 bases from V and 0 bases from J, with 11 bases between. The table came from immunoSEQ multiplex PCR; TCRdb's copy has only in-frame clones and leaves some out. The sample contains about 120,000 clones, roughly 90% of which appear only once. Sequenced input: blood. The chain has TRBV5-1 and TRBJ1-3, with D possibly being TRBD1 (6 bases). This sequence was found in a man aged 50-60 years in good health. CDR3 loop: CASSAQGYSGNTIYF. The CDR3 DNA is TGCGCCAGCAGCGCACAGGGCTACTCTGGAAACACCATATATTTT.